Listed below are T cell receptor beta chains from one sample, sequenced in a study of CD8 T cells in Susac syndrome. TCRdb reprocessed the immunoSEQ multiplex PCR reads via MiXCR and lists one record per CDR3 protein. This sample carries 160,000 or so distinct CDR3 sequences, around 94% of them seen once, and the ten largest clones take 0.12%. The sample taken for sequencing was CD4+ T cells from PBMCs. Receptor source: a human donor with Susac syndrome. Each CDR3 is given with its conserved first and last residue. D genes are given only for firm matches. The size field is filled for only some rows; it gives once, few, many or a size class.

>TRBJ1-6|-|TRBV5-6|-
CASSLVSYNSPLHF
TGTGCCAGCAGCTTGGTCTCCTATAATTCACCCCTCCACTTT
>TRBJ2-5|TRBD1|TRBV19|-
CASGQGSETQYF
TGTGCCAGCGGACAGGGGTCAGAGACCCAGTACTTC
>TRBJ1-4|TRBD1|TRBV9|-
CASSVGTALNEKLFF
TGTGCCAGCAGCGTTGGGACAGCCCTAAATGAAAAACTGTTTTTT
>TRBJ2-3|TRBD2|TRBV6-6|-
CASSYSLGGVADTQYF
TGTGCCAGCAGTTACTCGCTCGGGGGGGTGGCAGATACGCAGTATTTT
>TRBJ1-1|-|TRBV7-8|few
CASSLGRGNTEAFF
TGTGCCAGCAGCTTAGGCCGGGGGAACACTGAAGCTTTCTTT
>TRBJ2-1|TRBD1|TRBV12-3/TRBV12-4|-
CASSHRTGIEAEQFF
TGTGCCAGCAGTCACCGGACAGGGATAGAGGCTGAGCAGTTCTTC
>TRBJ1-2|-|TRBV2|-
CASTAGNYGYTF
TGTGCCAGCACGGCGGGGAACTATGGCTACACCTTC
>TRBJ1-2|TRBD1|TRBV7-2|few
CASSLQGGFYGYTF
TGTGCCAGCAGCCTCCAGGGGGGATTCTATGGCTACACCTTC
>TRBJ1-1|-|TRBV5-6|-
CASSPSGTGNTEAFF
TGTGCCAGCAGCCCAAGTGGGACGGGGAACACTGAAGCTTTCTTT
>TRBJ2-3|-|TRBV5-1|-
CASSLDPATDTQYF
TGCGCCAGCAGCTTAGACCCGGCCACAGATACGCAGTATTTT
>TRBJ2-7|-|TRBV13|few
CASSPRTESSYEQYF
TGTGCCAGCAGCCCGAGGACAGAGAGCTCCTACGAGCAGTACTTC
>TRBJ2-7|-|TRBV7-9|once
CASSLSTAYEQYF
TGTGCCAGCAGCTTATCGACAGCCTACGAGCAGTACTTC
>TRBJ2-1|-|TRBV3-1|-
CASSPPGAAYNEQFF
TGTGCCAGCAGCCCCCCGGGGGCCGCCTACAATGAGCAGTTCTTC
>TRBJ1-2|-|TRBV3-1|-
CASSQGVEPNYGYTF
TGTGCCAGCAGCCAGGGGGTGGAACCTAACTATGGCTACACCTTC
>TRBJ1-2|-|TRBV5-1|-
CASSLTGTEGYTF
TGCGCCAGCAGCTTGACCGGAACGGAGGGCTACACCTTC
>TRBJ2-7|-|TRBV19|-
CASSSWTASYEQYF
TGTGCCAGTAGTTCCTGGACAGCCTCCTACGAGCAGTACTTC
>TRBJ1-3|-|TRBV7-2|-
CASSRSPYSGNTIYF
TGTGCCAGCAGCAGATCACCCTACTCTGGAAACACCATATATTTT
>TRBJ2-1|TRBD2|TRBV6-1|-
CASGLAGLYNEQFF
TGTGCCAGCGGACTAGCGGGGTTATACAATGAGCAGTTCTTC
>TRBJ1-3|TRBD1|TRBV23-1|-
CASSQDRGSGNTIYF
TGCGCCAGCTCTCAGGACAGGGGATCTGGAAACACCATATATTTT
>TRBJ1-1|TRBD1|TRBV7-8|-
CASSFSTGGTGNTEAFF
TGTGCCAGCAGCTTTTCAACAGGGGGCACGGGAAACACTGAAGCTTTCTTT
>TRBJ1-5|-|TRBV20-1|-
CSASRQEDQPQHF
TGCAGTGCTAGTCGACAGGAGGATCAGCCCCAGCATTTT
>TRBJ2-6|-|TRBV9|-
CASSALPTALGANVLTF
TGTGCCAGCAGCGCCCTCCCGACAGCTCTCGGGGCCAACGTCCTGACTTTC
>TRBJ2-5|-|TRBV7-9|-
CASSFGGQETQYF
TGTGCCAGCAGCTTTGGAGGGCAAGAGACCCAGTACTTC
>TRBJ2-7|TRBD2|TRBV29-1|-
CSVVGRGGAEQYF
TGCAGCGTTGTAGGGCGGGGGGGCGCCGAGCAGTACTTC
>TRBJ1-6|-|TRBV5-1|-
CASGRELGTPLHF
TGCGCCAGCGGGAGGGAGCTGGGAACACCCCTCCACTTT
>TRBJ2-7|-|TRBV14|-
CASSQRSSYEQYF
TGTGCCAGCAGCCAGCGGAGCTCCTACGAGCAGTACTTC